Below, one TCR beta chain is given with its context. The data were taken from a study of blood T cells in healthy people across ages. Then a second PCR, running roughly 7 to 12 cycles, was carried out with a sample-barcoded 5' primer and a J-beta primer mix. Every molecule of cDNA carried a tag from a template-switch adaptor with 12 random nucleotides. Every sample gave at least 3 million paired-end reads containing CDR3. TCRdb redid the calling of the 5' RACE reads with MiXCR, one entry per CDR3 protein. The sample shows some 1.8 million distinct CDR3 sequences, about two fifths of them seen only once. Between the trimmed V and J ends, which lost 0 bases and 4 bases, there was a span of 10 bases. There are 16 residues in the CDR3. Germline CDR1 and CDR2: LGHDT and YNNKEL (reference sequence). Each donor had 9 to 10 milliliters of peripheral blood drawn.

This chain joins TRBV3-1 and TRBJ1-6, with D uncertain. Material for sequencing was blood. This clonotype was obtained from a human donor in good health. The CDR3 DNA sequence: TGTGCCAGCAGCCAAGATCTGTGGCAGTATAATTCACCCCTCCACTTT. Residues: CASSQDLWQYNSPLHF.